Listed below are T cell receptor beta chains from one sample, sequenced in a study of T cell repertoires in cytomegalovirus infection. TCRdb re-called the reads with MiXCR, one entry per CDR3 protein. The sample contains 65,000 to 90,000 distinct CDR3 sequences, about 4% of which appear only once. Sequenced input: PBMCs. Receptor source: a human donor in good health (CMV status not recorded). Some clones in this sample may be carry-over from other donors' samples. Each CDR3 is given with its conserved first and last residue. The D gene is left open where the match is weak. Only part of the rows carry a size: once, few, many, or a class if the clone is expanded.

many	TRBD2	TRBV28	TRBJ2-3	CASSLTSGGRTDTQYF	TGTGCCAGCAGTCTGACTAGCGGGGGGCGCACAGATACGCAGTATTTT
many	-	TRBV24-1	TRBJ2-1	CATSAWTELGDEQFF	TGTGCCACCAGTGCATGGACAGAGCTCGGAGATGAGCAGTTCTTC
many	-	TRBV7-2	TRBJ1-2	CASSLHNYGYTF	TGTGCCAGCAGCTTACACAACTATGGCTACACCTTC
many	-	TRBV28	TRBJ2-1	CASSFQGIRFYNEQFF	TGTGCCAGCAGTTTTCAGGGAATCCGTTTCTACAATGAGCAGTTCTTC
many	-	TRBV7-2	TRBJ1-2	CASSLAIIGKGTSANYGYTF	TGTGCCAGCAGCTTAGCTATTATAGGGAAGGGGACCTCTGCTAACTATGGCTACACCTTC
many	TRBD2	TRBV20-1	TRBJ2-3	CSATGGADTQYF	TGCAGTGCTACGGGGGGGGCAGATACGCAGTATTTT
many	TRBD1	TRBV7-4	TRBJ1-2	CASRGQGNYGYTF	TGTGCCAGCAGGGGACAGGGGAACTATGGCTACACCTTC
many	TRBD2	TRBV28	TRBJ2-7	CAAGTSRREQYF	TGTGCTGCCGGGACTAGCAGGCGCGAGCAGTACTTC
many	-	TRBV4-1	TRBJ2-4	CASSHHMDSIQYF	TGCGCCAGCAGCCACCACATGGATAGCATTCAGTACTTC
many	-	TRBV7-2	TRBJ2-3	CASSLVGGPAGDTQYF	TGTGCCAGCAGCTTAGTTGGGGGACCGGCGGGAGATACGCAGTATTTT
many	-	TRBV28	TRBJ2-3	CASGDGTDTQYF	TGTGCCAGCGGGGACGGAACAGATACGCAGTATTTT
many	TRBD2	TRBV25-1	TRBJ2-1	CASSEYAGGTYNEQFF	TGTGCCAGCAGTGAATACGCGGGGGGGACCTACAATGAGCAGTTCTTC
-	-	TRBV7-2	TRBJ1-2	CASSLAVGENNYGCTF	TGTGCCAGCAGCTTAGCGGTTGGGGAAAATAACTATGGCTGCACCTTC
-	-	TRBV6-5	TRBJ1-4	CASSYYGATNEKLFF	TGTGCCAGCAGTTACTATGGGGCAACTAATGAAAAACTGTTTTTT
many	-	TRBV12-3/TRBV12-4	TRBJ1-2	CASTAVVNHGYTF	TGTGCCAGCACTGCCGTAGTGAATCATGGCTACACCTTC
many	-	TRBV7-2	TRBJ1-3	CASSFPGASTIYF	TGTGCCAGCAGCTTTCCGGGCGCTAGCACCATATATTTT
many	-	TRBV7-3	TRBJ1-1	CASSQELNTEAFF	TGTGCCAGCAGTCAAGAACTGAACACTGAAGCTTTCTTT
many	-	TRBV5-6	TRBJ2-5	CASSPHPAGVFGETQYF	TGTGCCAGCAGCCCCCACCCTGCAGGGGTTTTTGGAGAGACCCAGTACTTC
many	-	TRBV6-2/TRBV6-3	TRBJ2-3	CASSYFARRTDTQYF	TGTGCCAGCAGTTACTTCGCGCGGCGCACAGATACGCAGTATTTT
many	-	TRBV20-1	TRBJ2-5	CSASDRAIMTQYF	TGCAGTGCTAGCGACAGAGCAATAATGACCCAGTACTTC
many	-	TRBV11-1	TRBJ1-1	CASSYAEGAEAFF	TGTGCCAGCAGCTACGCTGAGGGGGCTGAAGCTTTCTTT
many	-	TRBV7-2	TRBJ2-1	CASRPPRGAGSYNEQFF	TGTGCCAGCAGACCCCCTCGAGGGGCAGGGTCCTACAATGAGCAGTTCTTC
many	-	TRBV7-2	TRBJ2-2	CASTFLLTGTPGELFF	TGTGCCAGCACCTTTCTGCTCACAGGGACCCCCGGGGAGCTGTTTTTT
few	TRBD1	TRBV12-3/TRBV12-4	TRBJ1-1	CASSSRGTGEANTEAFF	TGTGCCAGCAGTTCCCGGGGGACAGGGGAGGCGAACACTGAAGCTTTCTTT
many	TRBD2	TRBV2	TRBJ2-5	CASTRQDYSGRAFPETQYF	TGTGCCAGCACAAGACAGGATTATAGCGGGAGGGCCTTTCCCGAGACCCAGTACTTC
many	-	TRBV7-6	TRBJ2-1	CASSPVHNEQFF	TGTGCCAGCAGCCCAGTCCACAATGAGCAGTTCTTC
many	TRBD2	TRBV11-3	TRBJ2-1	CASSLDRPNSGGFNEQFF	TGTGCCAGCAGCTTAGATCGACCCAACAGCGGGGGTTTCAATGAGCAGTTCTTC
many	TRBD2	TRBV7-8	TRBJ2-5	CASRIAGGLETQYF	TGTGCCAGCAGGATAGCGGGAGGCCTGGAGACCCAGTACTTC
many	TRBD1	TRBV12-3/TRBV12-4	TRBJ1-2	CASSRGQGRGYTF	TGTGCCAGCAGCAGAGGACAGGGGAGGGGCTACACCTTC
many	-	TRBV14	TRBJ1-1	CASSQPTGSVRAFF	TGTGCCAGCAGCCAACCGACAGGTAGCGTTAGAGCTTTCTTT
many	TRBD2	TRBV7-2	TRBJ2-3	CASSLIRAGVNTDTQYF	TGTGCCAGCAGCTTAATCCGAGCGGGAGTCAACACAGATACGCAGTATTTT
-	TRBD2	TRBV7-6	TRBJ2-3	CASSLYQGGGGDTQYF	TGTGCCAGCAGCCTTTACCAAGGCGGGGGGGGAGATACGCAGTATTTT
many	-	TRBV2	TRBJ1-1	CASSQQPNTEAFF	TGTGCCAGCAGTCAACAGCCGAACACTGAAGCTTTCTTT
few	-	TRBV6-2/TRBV6-3	TRBJ1-1	CASSYTSGRAFF	TGTGCCAGCAGTTACACGTCGGGTCGAGCTTTCTTT
many	-	TRBV28	TRBJ2-7	CASIRLGGRTAHEQYF	TGTGCCAGCATCCGACTGGGGGGACGTACGGCGCACGAGCAGTACTTC
many	TRBD1	TRBV28	TRBJ2-7	CASSLIGQGATRSYEQYF	TGTGCCAGCAGTTTAATCGGACAGGGGGCGACTAGAAGTTACGAGCAGTACTTC
many	-	TRBV7-3	TRBJ1-1	CASSQYTNTEAFF	TGTGCCAGCAGCCAATACACGAACACTGAAGCTTTCTTT
many	-	TRBV7-2	TRBJ1-5	CASSFLGQPQHF	TGTGCCAGCAGCTTTTTGGGACAGCCCCAGCATTTT
many	-	TRBV6-5	TRBJ1-1	CASSYFGGMNTEAFF	TGTGCCAGCAGTTACTTTGGAGGCATGAACACTGAAGCTTTCTTT
few	TRBD2	TRBV7-2	TRBJ2-1	CASSLGTSGSYEQFF	TGTGCCAGCAGCCTAGGGACTAGCGGGAGTTATGAGCAGTTCTTC
many	TRBD1	TRBV7-6	TRBJ1-6	CASSSGQGSSYNSPLHF	TGTGCCAGCAGCTCCGGACAGGGGAGCTCCTATAATTCACCCCTCCACTTT
many	-	TRBV4-3	TRBJ2-3	CASSQSGSADTQYF	TGCGCCAGCAGCCAATCGGGGAGTGCAGATACGCAGTATTTT
many	-	TRBV7-2	TRBJ1-6	CASSPQGTSPLHF	TGTGCCAGCAGCCCCCAAGGGACCTCACCCCTCCACTTT
many	TRBD2	TRBV7-8	TRBJ2-3	CASSPYRLAGGDTQYF	TGTGCCAGCAGCCCCTACCGACTAGCGGGTGGGGATACGCAGTATTTT
many	-	TRBV7-2	TRBJ2-1	CASSLSNFEQFF	TGTGCCAGCAGCTTATCCAATTTCGAGCAGTTCTTC
many	TRBD1	TRBV29-1	TRBJ2-5	CSVGTARAETQYF	TGCAGCGTCGGGACAGCGAGGGCGGAGACCCAGTACTTC